Each of the 5 T cell receptor beta chains below was sequenced from the same sample in a study of T cell changes during pregnancy in multiple sclerosis. The table came from immunoSEQ multiplex PCR; TCRdb's copy has only in-frame clones and leaves some out. The data contain about 87,000 clones, 90% to 95% of them singletons. The source was peripheral blood, collected in the third trimester of pregnancy. Receptors originate from a female donor in good health, enrolled as a control in a pregnancy study.

CDR3 bases: TGCGCCAGCAGCTTGGGTAGCGGGAGGCCCCGCGACGAGCAGTACTTC. Protein: CASSLGSGRPRDEQYF. This sequence joins TRBV5-1 and TRBJ2-7; TRBD2 matches 10 bases. This CDR3 region has 16 residues. The germline V gene has CDR1 SGHRS and CDR2 YFSETQ. J was trimmed by 5 bases and V by 0 bases; bases with no gene match: 8.

The rearrangement links TRBV19 to TRBJ2-5; possibly TRBD1 for D (7 bases). Germline CDR1 and CDR2: LNHDA and SQIVND (reference sequence). V gave up 3 bases and J gave up 5 bases, with 16 bases separating them. This CDR3 has 15 amino acids. The CDR3 nucleotides are TGTGCCAGTAGTATGGCCGACAGGGAGGTGGAGACCCAGTACTTC. Amino acid sequence: CASSMADREVETQYF.

The chain links TRBV28 to TRBJ2-2, with D possibly matching TRBD2 (6 bases). CDR3 length: 13 amino acids. The V end lost 5 bases, the J end lost 13 bases, and 17 bases lay between the germline ends. The germline V gene has CDR1 MDHEN and CDR2 SYDVKM. CDR3 residues: CASSPGRGSLLFF. Here the CDR3 DNA reads TGTGCCAGCAGTCCTGGTCGGGGGAGCCTGCTGTTTTTT.

V and J are TRBV6-4 and TRBJ2-3, with a weak D call TRBD2 (6 bases). V gave up 0 bases and J gave up 2 bases, with 9 bases separating them. Germline CDR1 reads MRHNA; CDR2 reads SNTAGT. The CDR3 length is 15 residues. The CDR3 region is CASSDSGGTTDTQYF. In DNA form, the CDR3 reads TGTGCCAGCAGTGACTCGGGGGGTACCACAGATACGCAGTATTTT.

The chain uses TRBV19 and TRBJ1-1, with D possibly TRBD1 on 6 matching bases. Looked up from germline, CDR1 is LNHDA and CDR2 is SQIVND (reference sequence). The ends were cut back, 3 bases at V and 7 bases at J, with 15 bases in the middle. The CDR3 is 14 amino acids. CDR3 sequence reads: CASSILGGRHEAFF. DNA of the CDR3: TGTGCCAGTAGTATCCTCGGGGGGCGTCATGAAGCTTTCTTT. The full variable domain, with the rest looked up from reference TRBV19 and TRBJ1-1, is DGGITQSPKYLFRKEGQNVTLSCEQNLNHDAMYWYRQDPGQGLRLIYYSQIVNDFQKGDIAEGYSVSREKKESFPLTVTSAQKNPTAFYLCASSILGGRHEAFFGQGTRLTVV.